This is a list of T cell receptor beta chains from one sample in a study of CD8+ T cells in alopecia areata. The assay was immunoSEQ multiplex PCR, and TCRdb's table has in-frame clones only and misses some. The sample has more than 95,000 clones; 50% to 75% are singletons. The sample was CD8+ T cells sorted from blood, taken at week 4, from a patient treated with tofacitinib. These receptors all stem from a human donor with alopecia areata. CDR3s include the opening cysteine and the closing phenylalanine or tryptophan. Each record gives: D gene, J gene, clone size, V gene, CDR3 protein, CDR3 DNA. The D gene is left open where the match is weak. Part of the rows lack a size; the others show once, few, many or a class for expanded clones.

>NA|TRBJ2-2|NA|TRBV29-1
CSVRGGTGELFF
TGCAGCGTTCGTGGGGGCACCGGGGAGCTGTTTTTT
>NA|TRBJ1-6|NA|TRBV27
CASSWMTYNSPLHF
TGTGCCAGCAGTTGGATGACCTATAATTCACCCCTCCACTTT
>NA|TRBJ1-2|NA|TRBV30
CAWSVANYGYTF
TGTGCCTGGAGTGTAGCGAACTATGGCTACACCTTC
>NA|TRBJ1-5|NA|TRBV7-6
CASSFSGTDLWPQHF
TGTGCCAGCAGCTTCTCCGGGACGGATCTCTGGCCCCAGCATTTT
>NA|TRBJ2-3|few|TRBV29-1
CSVPVGTDTQYF
TGCAGCGTCCCGGTGGGGACAGATACGCAGTATTTT
>NA|TRBJ2-7|NA|TRBV6-5
CASSTDRTEQYF
TGTGCCAGCAGCACAGACAGGACCGAGCAGTACTTC
>NA|TRBJ1-2|NA|TRBV15
CATSRAGYGYTF
TGTGCCACCAGCAGAGCAGGCTATGGCTACACCTTC
>NA|TRBJ1-5|NA|TRBV29-1
CSVEVPDSNQPQHF
TGCAGCGTTGAAGTGCCAGATAGCAATCAGCCCCAGCATTTT
>NA|TRBJ1-2|NA|TRBV29-1
CSVVIGEYYGYTF
TGCAGCGTTGTCATAGGGGAGTACTATGGCTACACCTTC
>TRBD1|TRBJ1-2|NA|TRBV13
CASSLAGTGEGYTF
TGTGCCAGCAGCCTAGCCGGGACAGGGGAGGGCTACACCTTC
>NA|TRBJ1-2|few|TRBV29-1
CSVGGQNNYGYTF
TGCAGCGTTGGAGGACAGAATAACTATGGCTACACCTTC
>TRBD2|TRBJ2-3|NA|TRBV2
CASSEGPSGGAGDTQYF
TGTGCCAGCAGTGAGGGTCCTAGCGGGGGGGCCGGAGATACGCAGTATTTT
>TRBD1|TRBJ1-5|NA|TRBV30
CAWSDDREGNQPQHF
TGTGCCTGGAGTGATGACAGGGAAGGCAATCAGCCCCAGCATTTT
>TRBD1|TRBJ1-2|few|TRBV27
CASSSHPGQGLLNYGYTF
TGTGCCAGCAGTTCCCACCCGGGACAGGGGCTCCTTAACTATGGCTACACCTTC
>NA|TRBJ2-3|NA|TRBV6-5
CASRENTDTQYF
TGTGCCAGCAGGGAGAACACAGATACGCAGTATTTT
>TRBD1|TRBJ2-3|NA|TRBV7-9
CASSLYRGSTDTQYF
TGTGCCAGCAGCTTATACAGGGGCAGCACAGATACGCAGTATTTT
>NA|TRBJ2-5|NA|TRBV5-1
CASSLYVGQETQYF
TGCGCCAGCAGCTTGTACGTGGGGCAAGAGACCCAGTACTTC
>TRBD1|TRBJ1-1|NA|TRBV30
CAWSVWGQTAFF
TGTGCCTGGAGTGTATGGGGACAGACGGCTTTCTTT
>NA|TRBJ2-5|few|TRBV29-1
CSVEAQTPGTQYF
TGCAGCGTTGAAGCACAGACCCCGGGGACCCAGTACTTC
>NA|TRBJ1-2|NA|TRBV4-3
CASSQDHGQGLSYGYTF
TGCGCCAGCAGCCAAGATCATGGGCAGGGTTTGAGCTATGGCTACACCTTC
>TRBD1|TRBJ1-2|NA|TRBV30
CAWTRQGAINGYTF
TGTGCCTGGACTAGACAGGGGGCGATAAATGGCTACACCTTC
>NA|TRBJ2-3|NA|TRBV5-1
CASSLRVPRTDTQYF
TGCGCCAGCAGTCTCAGGGTTCCCCGCACAGATACGCAGTATTTT
>NA|TRBJ2-5|NA|TRBV10-3
CAISGVRGLHQETQYF
TGTGCCATCAGTGGTGTGCGGGGGCTACACCAAGAGACCCAGTACTTC
>TRBD2|TRBJ2-5|NA|TRBV4-1
CASSQWFGKGLLRETQYF
TGCGCCAGCAGCCAATGGTTCGGAAAGGGACTACTCAGAGAGACCCAGTACTTC
>NA|TRBJ1-2|few|TRBV29-1
CSVVDSTNYGYTF
TGCAGCGTTGTAGACAGTACTAACTATGGCTACACCTTC
>NA|TRBJ1-2|NA|TRBV30
CAWSGGSSYGYTF
TGTGCCTGGAGTGGTGGGTCCTCCTATGGCTACACCTTC
>NA|TRBJ2-5|NA|TRBV6-5
CASSYYGQKSETQYF
TGTGCCAGCAGTTACTATGGACAGAAGTCGGAGACCCAGTACTTC
>NA|TRBJ1-1|NA|TRBV5-1
CASSLVPGEMNTEAFF
TGCGCCAGCAGCTTGGTTCCAGGGGAAATGAACACTGAAGCTTTCTTT
>NA|TRBJ1-1|NA|TRBV7-6
CASSLEMTGDEAFF
TGTGCCAGCAGCTTAGAAATGACAGGAGATGAAGCTTTCTTT
>TRBD2|TRBJ2-5|NA|TRBV7-9
CASSFSGGQETQYF
TGTGCCAGCAGCTTCAGCGGGGGGCAAGAGACCCAGTACTTC
>NA|TRBJ1-1|NA|TRBV15
CATSTEQGAYAEAFF
TGTGCCACCAGCACTGAACAGGGAGCGTACGCTGAAGCTTTCTTT
>TRBD1|TRBJ2-3|NA|TRBV7-9
CASSLVPTRTGGSDTQYF
TGTGCCAGCAGCTTAGTGCCCACGAGGACAGGGGGCTCAGATACGCAGTATTTT
>NA|TRBJ1-5|NA|TRBV23-1
CASSQRQSNQPQHF
TGCGCCAGCAGTCAAAGACAGAGCAATCAGCCCCAGCATTTT
>NA|TRBJ1-4|NA|TRBV7-9
CASSSPTATGEKLFF
TGTGCCAGCAGCTCGCCGACCGCCACGGGTGAAAAACTGTTTTTT
>NA|TRBJ2-7|NA|TRBV7-8
CASSAGWEQYF
TGTGCCAGCAGCGCAGGGTGGGAGCAGTACTTC
>NA|TRBJ2-3|NA|TRBV5-1
CASSLVEGGTDTQYF
TGCGCCAGCAGCCTGGTTGAGGGGGGCACAGATACGCAGTATTTT
>NA|TRBJ2-7|NA|TRBV30
CAWGIGAGYEQYF
TGTGCCTGGGGAATTGGGGCAGGGTACGAGCAGTACTTC
>TRBD1|TRBJ2-5|few|TRBV7-8
CASSSGTDQETQYF
TGTGCCAGCAGCTCCGGGACAGACCAAGAGACCCAGTACTTC
>NA|TRBJ2-1|few|TRBV11-2
CASSLASYNEQFF
TGTGCCAGCAGCTTAGCGTCGTACAATGAGCAGTTCTTC
>TRBD1|TRBJ1-2|NA|TRBV5-6
CASSVRTGGSGYTF
TGTGCCAGCAGCGTTCGGACAGGGGGCTCCGGCTACACCTTC
>NA|TRBJ1-1|NA|TRBV7-9
CASSSPGDTEAFF
TGTGCCAGCAGCTCCCCAGGGGACACTGAAGCTTTCTTT
>NA|TRBJ2-7|NA|TRBV11-2
CASSPRPGEQYF
TGTGCCAGCAGCCCCCGACCTGGTGAGCAGTACTTC
>NA|TRBJ2-7|NA|TRBV29-1
CSVETGSSYEQYF
TGCAGCGTTGAAACAGGGAGCTCCTACGAGCAGTACTTC
>NA|TRBJ1-1|NA|TRBV14
CASSQVYVGNTEAFF
TGTGCCAGCAGCCAAGTGTATGTCGGGAACACTGAAGCTTTCTTT